The next 30 T cell receptor beta chains were all read from a single sample in a study of cytotoxic CD8 clonotypes in ibrutinib-treated CLL. The method was immunoSEQ multiplex PCR; TCRdb's version includes in-frame clones alone and lacks a portion of them. The sample records some 200,000 clones, about 75% being singletons. The sequences come from PBMCs, collected after 12 months of ibrutinib treatment. These receptors were collected from a human donor with chronic lymphocytic leukemia.

The chain recombines TRBV6-5 with TRBJ1-5, with a weak D call TRBD1 (6 bases). Germline V CDR1 and CDR2: MNHEY, SVGAGI. The CDR3 consists of 14 residues. With 4 bases removed from V and 4 bases from J, the gap between germline ends came to 11 bases. CDR3 loop: CASSLTGNNQPQHF. In DNA, the CDR3 is TGTGCCAGCAGTTTAACAGGGAATAATCAGCCCCAGCATTTT.

This clone was recorded once. This chain connects TRBV29-1 to TRBJ2-7, with D perhaps TRBD1 (6 bases). Germline V gene sequence: CDR1 SQVTM, CDR2 ANQGSEA. The CDR3 is 15 amino acids. Trimming removed 4 bases from V and 0 bases from J, with 16 bases in between. The CDR3 sequence is CSVGDMGKGSYEQYF. For the CDR3, the DNA is TGCAGCGTTGGGGACATGGGGAAGGGCTCCTACGAGCAGTACTTC.

This chain joins TRBV10-3 and TRBJ2-3; D call uncertain. Trimming left V 6 bases short and J 0 bases short, with 10 bases between. The CDR3 runs 14 residues. The germline V gene has CDR1 ENHRY and CDR2 SYGVKD. Here the CDR3 DNA reads TGTGCCATCAGCCAGAAAAAGAGCACAGATACGCAGTATTTT. Translated: CAISQKKSTDTQYF.

The V gene is TRBV18, the J gene TRBJ1-5; possible D gene TRBD1, 5 bases. This CDR3 is built from 16 residues. The germline V gene encodes CDR1 KGHSH and CDR2 LQKENI. Trimming took off 3 bases at V and 3 bases at J, with 15 bases between the two ends. The CDR3 sequence is CASSPSGTVDNQPQHF. The CDR3 nucleotides read TGTGCCAGCTCACCTTCCGGGACGGTGGACAATCAGCCCCAGCATTTT.

The chain employs TRBV5-1 and TRBJ1-1, with D perhaps matching TRBD1 (6 bases). Trimming cost V 2 bases and J 5 bases, with 10 bases left between them. CDR1 and CDR2 (germline): SGHRS, YFSETQ. This CDR3 is built from 13 residues. In DNA form, the CDR3 reads TGCGCCAGCAGCTTCACAGGGAGGACTGAAGCTTTCTTT. It translates to CASSFTGRTEAFF.

The J gene is TRBJ1-1, the V gene TRBV30; D is undetermined. In germline, CDR1 is GTSNPN, CDR2 SVGIG (reference sequence). This CDR3 is 16 amino acids long. With 3 bases removed from V and 1 base from J, the gap between germline ends came to 18 bases. CDR3 in DNA: TGTGCCTGGAGCGGACCGGGCCTCCAAACGAACACTGAAGCTTTCTTT. This gives the protein CAWSGPGLQTNTEAFF.

This chain links TRBV15 with TRBJ2-1, with TRBD1 identical over 9 bases. The V gene's germline CDR1 is LNHNV and CDR2 YYDKDF (reference sequence). The CDR3 is made up of 15 amino acids. V lost 5 bases and J lost 6; bases outside the gene matches: 8. The DNA for the CDR3 is TGTGCCACCAGCCCGAACCCGACAGGGGGCAATGAGCAGTTCTTC. The encoded protein is CATSPNPTGGNEQFF.

The chain joins TRBV9 to TRBJ2-1, with 7 bases aligning to TRBD2. Trimming cost V 0 bases and J 9 bases; bases outside gene matches: 6. The CDR3 spans 14 residues. Germline lookup yields CDR1 SGDLS and CDR2 YYNGEE. The CDR3 reads CASSVAGGGAEQFF. In DNA form, the CDR3 reads TGTGCCAGCAGCGTAGCTGGCGGGGGAGCTGAGCAGTTCTTC.

This chain joins TRBV7-9 and TRBJ1-1; possible D gene TRBD1, 6 bases. The V gene's germline CDR1 is SEHNR and CDR2 FQNEAQ (reference sequence). The CDR3 consists of 15 residues. Trimming took 1 base from V and 1 from J, leaving 10 bases between them. The CDR3 here is CASSLGQTGNTEAFF. The DNA of the CDR3 is TGTGCCAGCAGCTTAGGGCAGACAGGGAACACTGAAGCTTTCTTT.

This chain links TRBV18 with TRBJ1-4; D is perhaps TRBD1 (5 bases). Trimming took off 0 bases at V and 7 bases at J, with 15 bases between the two ends. Germline V CDR1 and CDR2: KGHSH, LQKENI. This CDR3 comprises 16 residues. DNA of the CDR3: TGTGCCAGCTCACCACCGAACCGGGGCGGACGTGAAAAACTGTTTTTT. It specifies CASSPPNRGGREKLFF.

The chain uses TRBV7-3 and TRBJ2-1; 8 positions agree with TRBD2. The CDR3 extends over 15 amino acids. Germline V gene sequence: CDR1 SGHTA, CDR2 FQGTGA. V lost 2 bases to trimming and J lost 6 bases; unmatched junction nucleotides: 6. The CDR3: CASSLGPGTSNEQFF. CDR3 DNA sequence: TGTGCCAGCAGCTTAGGCCCCGGGACTAGCAATGAGCAGTTCTTC.

The chain uses TRBV27 and TRBJ2-3; 16 bases agree with TRBD2. Germline V CDR1 and CDR2: MNHEY, SMNVEV (reference sequence). Trimming at V came to 4 bases and at J to 11 bases, leaving 18 bases not matched to a gene. The CDR3 is 19 residues long. The CDR3 bases are TGTGCCAGCAGTTCGTTGCATACCGGGACTAGCGGGAGGGCCTTCAGGCAGTATTTT. It specifies CASSSLHTGTSGRAFRQYF.

The V gene is TRBV7-2, the J gene TRBJ2-7; D might be TRBD1 or TRBD2, each matching 5 bases. Germline CDR1 and CDR2: SGHTA and FQGNSA. With 5 bases removed from V and 4 bases from J, the gap between germline ends came to 30 bases. The CDR3 consists of 19 residues. CDR3 bases: TGTGCCAGCAGCCATCGGGTATGGGACCCCACCCAGAGACAATACGAGCAGTACTTC. Its protein is CASSHRVWDPTQRQYEQYF.

The rearrangement links TRBV15 to TRBJ1-5; D gene uncertain. The CDR3 length is 17 residues. Germline V gene data show CDR1 as LNHNV and CDR2 as YYDKDF (reference sequence). Trimming shortened V by 1 base and J by 0 bases, and 13 bases separated the two germline ends. Here the CDR3 reads CATSRVRGFPSNQPQHF. Here the CDR3 DNA reads TGTGCCACCAGCAGAGTCCGGGGATTTCCTAGCAATCAGCCCCAGCATTTT.

In DNA, the CDR3 is TGCGCCAGCAGCTTGGAGGTAGGGACAGCGAACTATGGCTACACCTTC. Translating gives CASSLEVGTANYGYTF. The chain has TRBV5-1 and TRBJ1-2; 7 positions agree with TRBD1. The ends lost 0 bases at V and 2 bases at J; junction bases unmatched: 7. The CDR3 has 16 amino acids. Germline values: CDR1 SGHRS, CDR2 YFSETQ.

The J gene is TRBJ1-3, the V gene TRBV30; no definite D call. Germline-derived CDR1 and CDR2 are GTSNPN and SVGIG (reference sequence). The V gene lost 0 bases and the J gene lost 3 bases, with 15 bases spanning the gap. The CDR3 has 16 residues. The CDR3 sequence is CAWSVKRAVYGNTIYF. The CDR3 DNA sequence: TGTGCCTGGAGTGTAAAGAGGGCGGTATATGGAAACACCATATATTTT.

The rearrangement joins TRBV29-1 to TRBJ2-3; the D gene is possibly TRBD1 (6 bases). Trimming shortened V by 5 bases and J by 7 bases, and 19 bases separated the two germline ends. There are 14 residues in the CDR3. Germline assignment: CDR1 SQVTM and CDR2 ANQGSEA. The CDR3 is CSVREQGSFNTQYF. CDR3 bases: TGCAGCGTTAGAGAACAGGGCAGTTTTAATACGCAGTATTTT.

The rearrangement joins TRBV5-1 to TRBJ2-3, with TRBD1 matching over 7 bases. The CDR3 loop spans 16 amino acids. The V and J ends lost 2 bases and 2 bases, in that order; junction bases with no gene match: 8. CDR1 SGHRS and CDR2 YFSETQ come from the germline V gene. The CDR3 loop is CASSLPGDRATDTQYF. In DNA, the CDR3 is TGCGCCAGCAGCTTACCAGGGGACAGAGCCACAGATACGCAGTATTTT.

The V call is TRBV19, the J call TRBJ2-3; weak D call: TRBD2 (5 bases). V was trimmed by 4 bases and J by 5 bases, leaving 7 bases between them. From germline, CDR1 is LNHDA and CDR2 SQIVND (reference sequence). This CDR3 has 12 residues. CDR3 DNA: TGTGCCAGTAGTAGGGGAGAAGATACGCAGTATTTT. This codes for CASSRGEDTQYF.

The chain carries TRBV28 and TRBJ2-7; tentatively, D is TRBD1 or TRBD2 (5 bases each). The CDR3 totals 15 residues. Germline loops: CDR1 MDHEN, CDR2 SYDVKM. V lost 6 bases to trimming and J lost 4 bases, with 19 bases between them. In DNA form, the CDR3 reads TGTGCCAGCAGATTTGACCGGGGCCTCCGGTACGAGCAGTACTTC. Its translation is CASRFDRGLRYEQYF.

The chain has TRBV9 and TRBJ2-1, with D uncertain. CDR1 is SGDLS and CDR2 is YYNGEE in the germline V gene. The CDR3 consists of 11 residues. V lost 4 bases to trimming and J lost 5 bases, with 4 bases between them. The CDR3 protein is CASSINNEQFF. CDR3 nucleotide sequence: TGTGCCAGCAGCATTAACAATGAGCAGTTCTTC.

The chain joins TRBV4-1 to TRBJ2-1; TRBD2 agrees at 9 bases. Germline V gives CDR1 MGHRA, CDR2 YSYEKL. CDR3 length: 15 amino acids. The J segment lost 10 bases and the V segment lost 0 bases, leaving 7 bases of the junction unmatched. The CDR3 region is CASSQDRAGGGEQFF. The CDR3 coding sequence is TGCGCCAGCAGCCAAGATAGGGCGGGAGGGGGCGAGCAGTTCTTC.

This clone was detected only a few times. The V and J genes are TRBV7-9 and TRBJ1-2, with D unresolved. V dropped 0 bases and J dropped 8 bases, with 13 bases sitting between them. This CDR3 region has 14 residues. Germline V lookup: CDR1 SEHNR, CDR2 FQNEAQ (reference sequence). CDR3 coding DNA: TGTGCCAGCAGCTTAGCCAGTACAGAAGGAGGCTACACCTTC. Protein sequence: CASSLASTEGGYTF.

The chain combines TRBV7-9 with TRBJ2-7; 13 bases match TRBD2. Germline V lookup: CDR1 SEHNR, CDR2 FQNEAQ (reference sequence). V gave up 1 base and J gave up 2 bases; unmatched junction bases: 2. CDR3 length equals 16 residues. Here the CDR3 reads CASSLGTSGSPYEQYF. The CDR3 nucleotides read TGTGCCAGCAGCTTAGGGACTAGCGGGAGTCCCTACGAGCAGTACTTC.

The chain has TRBV9 and TRBJ1-4; the D is unclear. The V end lost 4 bases, the J end lost 5 bases, and 12 bases lay between the germline ends. Germline loops: CDR1 SGDLS, CDR2 YYNGEE. This CDR3 is built from 14 residues. Written as DNA, the CDR3 is TGTGCCAGCAGCAAGGGAGGTGGGAATGAAAAACTGTTTTTT. As protein: CASSKGGGNEKLFF.

The chain recombines TRBV5-6 with TRBJ1-1; a possible D gene is TRBD1 (5 bases). Germline values: CDR1 SGHDT, CDR2 YYEEEE. With 2 bases removed from V and 5 bases from J, the gap between germline ends came to 7 bases. The CDR3 covers 12 residues. The CDR3 protein is CASSFRTTEAFF. In DNA form, the CDR3 reads TGTGCCAGCAGCTTCCGGACAACTGAAGCTTTCTTT.

The gene calls are TRBV19 and TRBJ2-5, with unresolved D. The germline gives CDR1 LNHDA, CDR2 SQIVND (reference sequence). This CDR3 is built from 16 residues. Trimming took off 1 base at V and 4 bases at J, with 16 bases between the two ends. The DNA of the CDR3 is TGTGCCAGTAGTATAGGAAAGGGAAACGGTCGAGAGACCCAGTACTTC. Residues: CASSIGKGNGRETQYF.

This chain uses TRBV14 with TRBJ1-5; D ambiguous. The CDR3 extends over 12 amino acids. Germline V lookup: CDR1 SGHDN, CDR2 FVKESK. V was pared by 4 bases and J by 3 bases, with 4 bases between. CDR3 protein: CASSPNNQPQHF. CDR3 in DNA: TGTGCCAGCAGCCCTAACAATCAGCCCCAGCATTTT. Using reference TRBV14 and TRBJ1-5 for the parts outside the CDR3, the full variable domain is EAGVTQFPSHSVIEKGQTVTLRCDPISGHDNLYWYRRVMGKEIKFLLHFVKESKQDESGMPNNRFLAERTGGTYSTLKVQPAELEDSGVYFCASSPNNQPQHFGDGTRLSIL.

DNA of the CDR3: TGTGCCAGCAGCTCTGGACGCCGCGAGACCCAGTACTTC. As protein: CASSSGRRETQYF. The rearrangement links TRBV7-2 to TRBJ2-5; D unresolved. V was clipped by 4 bases and J by 5 bases, with 11 bases between them. Looked up from germline, CDR1 is SGHTA and CDR2 is FQGNSA. The CDR3 spans 13 residues.

The V and J genes are TRBV21-1 and TRBJ1-4; the DNA was not compared with TRBD1, the D call given in the table. TRBV21-1 is a recognized pseudogene. CDR3 length: 16 residues. DNA of the CDR3: TGTGCCAGCAGCAAACCTGAGGGGGTCACTAATGAAAAACTGTTTTTT. This codes for CASSKPEGVTNEKLFF.